The next 18 T cell receptor beta chains were all read from a single sample in a study of T cell repertoires in cytomegalovirus infection. TCRdb redid the calling of the reads with MiXCR, one entry per CDR3 protein. The sample holds under 850,000 distinct CDR3 sequences, approximately 34% seen once. Material for sequencing was PBMCs. These receptors were obtained from a human donor in good health (CMV status not recorded). Some clones in this sample may be carry-over from other donors' samples.

This chain uses TRBV18 with TRBJ2-7, with 8 bases that match TRBD1. The CDR3 loop spans 14 amino acids. The junction had 6 bases not matched to a gene; V was cut back by 5 bases and J by 3 bases. CDR1 is KGHSH and CDR2 is LQKENI in the germline V gene. DNA of the CDR3: TGTGCCAGCTCAACGACAGGGGTTGGCTACGAGCAGTACTTC. Its protein product is CASSTTGVGYEQYF.

The gene calls are TRBV30 and TRBJ1-2, with D perhaps matching TRBD1 (5 bases). Looked up from germline, CDR1 is GTSNPN and CDR2 is SVGIG (reference sequence). The V end lost 8 bases, the J end lost 7 bases, and 14 bases lay between the germline ends. The CDR3 length is 11 residues. CDR3 sequence reads: CAAVAGGGYTF. CDR3 sequence (DNA): TGTGCCGCCGTAGCTGGGGGTGGCTACACCTTC.

This chain uses TRBV7-9 with TRBJ2-1, with 9 bases identical to TRBD2. Germline assignment: CDR1 SEHNR and CDR2 FQNEAQ (reference sequence). V lost 3 bases to trimming and J lost 4 bases; unmatched junction nucleotides: 7. The CDR3 is 16 residues long. CDR3 residues: CASSFGGGGVYNEQFF. The CDR3 DNA reads TGTGCCAGCAGCTTCGGGGGCGGGGGGGTTTACAATGAGCAGTTCTTC.

This clonotype showed up just a few times. This chain joins TRBV7-8 and TRBJ2-5; TRBD1 matches 7 bases. From germline, CDR1 is SGHVS and CDR2 FQNEAQ. CDR3 length: 17 residues. The J segment lost 3 bases and the V segment lost 4 bases, leaving 14 bases of the junction unmatched. The CDR3: CASSSFPGTESKETQYF. CDR3 bases: TGTGCCAGCAGCTCCTTTCCCGGGACAGAGTCCAAAGAGACCCAGTACTTC.

This clonotype occurred a few times. This sequence joins TRBV27 and TRBJ2-3, with 7 nucleotides matching TRBD2. V dropped 6 bases and J dropped 0; count of bases not matched to a gene: 9. This CDR3 has 16 amino acids. CDR1 is MNHEY and CDR2 is SMNVEV in the germline V gene (reference sequence). CDR3: CASSRDYHLSTDTQYF. The CDR3 DNA follows: TGTGCCAGCAGCCGGGACTACCACCTTAGCACAGATACGCAGTATTTT.

About this clonotype itself: Sequence at one end of the junction differs from germline and may be a read error. The chain joins TRBV7-6 to TRBJ2-1, with 10 bases aligning to TRBD2. Germline assignment: CDR1 SGHVS and CDR2 FNYEAQ. This CDR3 region has 15 residues. As DNA, the CDR3 is TGTGACAGCAGCTCTAGCGGGAGCCTTTACAATGAGCAGTTCTTC. As protein: CDSSSSGSLYNEQFF.

The V gene is TRBV15, the J gene TRBJ1-1, with D tentatively TRBD1 (6 bases). The CDR3 spans 13 residues. Germline CDR1 and CDR2: LNHNV and YYDKDF (reference sequence). Trimming shortened V by 7 bases and J by 6 bases, and 15 bases separated the two germline ends. This CDR3 is CATKGQPAPEAFF. DNA of the CDR3: TGTGCCACCAAAGGACAGCCAGCCCCTGAAGCTTTCTTT.

The chain has TRBV7-8 and TRBJ2-1; maybe TRBD2 (5 bases). Between the trimmed V and J ends, which lost 6 bases and 3 bases, there was a span of 15 bases. The CDR3 is made up of 15 amino acids. Per the germline V gene, CDR1 is SGHVS and CDR2 is FQNEAQ. In nucleotides, the CDR3 is TGTGCCAGCAGACATCTAGCTGGGGTCTACAATGAGCAGTTCTTC. It translates to CASRHLAGVYNEQFF.

This clonotype was picked up a small number of times. CDR3 residues: CASRTNRGGSTEAFF. CDR3 bases: TGTGCCAGCAGGACCAACAGGGGCGGGAGCACTGAAGCTTTCTTT. This rearrangement joins TRBV28 to TRBJ1-1, with 7 bases fitting TRBD1. The junction had 11 bases not matched to a gene; V was cut back by 6 bases and J by 4 bases. The CDR3 has 15 residues. Germline lookup yields CDR1 MDHEN and CDR2 SYDVKM.

CDR3 sequence reads: CASMAGGYNEQFF. The CDR3 coding sequence is TGTGCCAGCATGGCAGGGGGATACAATGAGCAGTTCTTC. J is TRBJ2-1 and V is TRBV6-1; 7 positions agree with TRBD1. The CDR3 is 13 residues long. The germline V gene encodes CDR1 MNHNS and CDR2 SASEGT. Trimming took 7 bases from V and 4 from J; bases not matched to a gene: 4.

In nucleotides, the CDR3 is TGTGCCAGCAGCTTAAGAGAGGGACCCGTGAAACCCTATGGCTACACCTTC. This sequence encodes CASSLREGPVKPYGYTF. The V gene is TRBV7-8, the J gene TRBJ1-2; TRBD1 might be the D (5 bases). The CDR3 covers 17 residues. CDR1 is SGHVS and CDR2 is FQNEAQ in the germline V gene. The V end was cut by 2 bases, the J end by 4 bases, with 20 bases between.

About this clonotype itself: One junction end disagrees with the germline gene, perhaps due to a read error. The V and J genes are TRBV7-8 and TRBJ2-1, with 13 nucleotides matching TRBD2. The germline gives CDR1 SGHVS, CDR2 FQNEAQ. The CDR3 runs to 17 residues. CDR3 coding DNA: TGTGCCAGCAACTTAGAACTAGCGGGAGGGCCTAGGAATGAGCAGTTCTTC. This encodes CASNLELAGGPRNEQFF.

Of note for this clonotype: One base away lies a much larger clone, so this may be a sequencing read error. The rearrangement joins TRBV7-2 to TRBJ2-4; D ambiguous. CDR1 is SGHTA, CDR2 FQGNSA, per germline. The CDR3 is made up of 15 amino acids. The CDR3 DNA reads as TGTGCCAGCAGCTCCCCAAGGGTAGCCAAAAACATTCCGTACTTC. Translated, it gives CASSSPRVAKNIPYF.

The V gene is TRBV6-5, the J gene TRBJ2-6; no clear D. The CDR3 consists of 13 residues. V shed 2 bases and J shed 3 bases, with 2 bases lying between them. CDR1 and CDR2 from the germline V gene are MNHEY and SVGAGI. CDR3 residues: CASSYLGANVLTF. The CDR3 DNA reads TGTGCCAGCAGTTACCTTGGGGCCAACGTCCTGACTTTC.

V is TRBV27 and J is TRBJ2-7; D gene unclear. Germline lookup yields CDR1 MNHEY and CDR2 SMNVEV (reference sequence). The CDR3 has 13 residues. V lost 6 bases and J lost 1, with 10 bases in between. The CDR3 DNA is TGTGCCAGCAGGTCGGACGCTTCCTACGAGCAGTACTTC. Translated: CASRSDASYEQYF.

This clonotype appeared many times. The chain recombines TRBV7-2 with TRBJ2-5; D not certain. Deletions cut 2 bases from V and 2 bases from J, with 12 bases between. The CDR3 spans 15 residues. Germline assignment: CDR1 SGHTA and CDR2 FQGNSA. This chain's CDR3 is CASSLWVTPQETQYF. As DNA, the CDR3 is TGTGCCAGCAGCTTATGGGTGACACCACAAGAGACCCAGTACTTC. The full variable domain, its missing parts supplied by reference TRBV7-2 and TRBJ2-5, is GAGVSQSPSNKVTEKGKDVELRCDPISGHTALYWYRQSLGQGLEFLIYFQGNSAPDKSGLPSDRFSAERTGGSVSTLTIQRTQQEDSAVYLCASSLWVTPQETQYFGPGTRLLVL.

This clonotype was counted a single time. Its ends do not fully match the called genes, so a read error is possible. This rearrangement joins TRBV7-9 to TRBJ2-3; TRBD1 is a possible D gene (5 bases). Germline CDR1 and CDR2: SEHNR and FQNEAQ (reference sequence). The CDR3 runs 19 residues. The CDR3 DNA reads TGTGCCAGCAGCTCATACTCACCGGTGAAGGGGAATAACACAGAGACGCAGTATTTT. This gives the protein CASSSYSPVKGNNTETQYF.

This clonotype has ten or more counts. J is TRBJ1-3 and V is TRBV7-2; perhaps TRBD1 as D (5 bases). Trimming stripped 1 base from V and 0 bases from J, with 13 bases between. The CDR3 is made up of 17 amino acids. Germline CDR1 and CDR2: SGHTA and FQGNSA. The CDR3 reads CASSLDQGLTSGNTIYF. Written as DNA, the CDR3 is TGTGCCAGCAGCTTAGATCAGGGTTTAACCTCTGGAAACACCATATATTTT.